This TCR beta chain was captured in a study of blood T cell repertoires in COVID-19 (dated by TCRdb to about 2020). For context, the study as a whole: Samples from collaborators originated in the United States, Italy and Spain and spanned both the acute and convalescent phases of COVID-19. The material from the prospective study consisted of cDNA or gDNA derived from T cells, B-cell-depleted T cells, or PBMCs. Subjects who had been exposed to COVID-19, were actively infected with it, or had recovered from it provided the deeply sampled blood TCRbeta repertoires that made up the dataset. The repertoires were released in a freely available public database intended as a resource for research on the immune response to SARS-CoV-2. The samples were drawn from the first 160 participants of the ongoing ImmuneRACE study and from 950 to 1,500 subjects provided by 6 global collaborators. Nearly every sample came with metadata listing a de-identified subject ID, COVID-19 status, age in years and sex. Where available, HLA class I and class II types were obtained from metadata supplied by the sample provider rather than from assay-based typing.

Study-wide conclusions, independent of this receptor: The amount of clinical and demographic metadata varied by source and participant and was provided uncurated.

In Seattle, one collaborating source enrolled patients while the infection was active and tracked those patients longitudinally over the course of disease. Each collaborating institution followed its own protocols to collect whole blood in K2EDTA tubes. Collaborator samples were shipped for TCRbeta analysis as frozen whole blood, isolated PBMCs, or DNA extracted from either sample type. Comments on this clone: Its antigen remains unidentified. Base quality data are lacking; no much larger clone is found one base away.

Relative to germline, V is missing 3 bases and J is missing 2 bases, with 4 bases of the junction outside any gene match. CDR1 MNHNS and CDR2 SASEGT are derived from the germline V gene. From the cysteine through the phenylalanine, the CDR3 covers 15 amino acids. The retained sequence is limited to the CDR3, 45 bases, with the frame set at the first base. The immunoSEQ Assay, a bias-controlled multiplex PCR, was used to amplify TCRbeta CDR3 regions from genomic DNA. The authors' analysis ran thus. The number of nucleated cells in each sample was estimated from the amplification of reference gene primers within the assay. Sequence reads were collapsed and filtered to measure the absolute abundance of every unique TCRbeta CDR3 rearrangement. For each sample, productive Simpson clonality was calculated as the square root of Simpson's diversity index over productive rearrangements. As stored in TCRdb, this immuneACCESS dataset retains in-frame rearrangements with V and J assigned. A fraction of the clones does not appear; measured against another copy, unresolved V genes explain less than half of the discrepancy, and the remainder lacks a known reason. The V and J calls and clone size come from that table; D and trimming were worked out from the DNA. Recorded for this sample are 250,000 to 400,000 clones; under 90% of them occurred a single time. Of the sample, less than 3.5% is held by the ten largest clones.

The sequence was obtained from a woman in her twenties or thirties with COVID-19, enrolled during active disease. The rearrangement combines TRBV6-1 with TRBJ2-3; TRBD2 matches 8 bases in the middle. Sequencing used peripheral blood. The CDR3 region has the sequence CASSELAGHTDTQYF. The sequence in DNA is TGTGCCAGCAGTGAGCTAGCGGGCCACACAGATACGCAGTATTTT.